The 2 T cell receptor beta chains in this list originate from one sample, sequenced in a study of vaccination and CD4 T cells after COVID-19. These TCRs' antigens remain unknown. The study sequenced cultured CD4+ T cell DNA using the Oncomine TCR Beta short-read assay. TCRdb fed the PCR reads into MiXCR, producing one record per CDR3 protein. The sample carries about 11,000 distinct CDR3 sequences, approximately 53% recorded once. The treatment: roughly ten-day PBMC culture with coronavirus spike peptide pools or control peptides (ViraFEST assay). Sequenced input: CD4+ T cells from blood, cultured in vitro. The origin of the receptors is a human donor who had recovered from COVID-19.

This chain uses TRBV6-1 with TRBJ2-7, with no clear D. The germline V gene has CDR1 MNHNS and CDR2 SASEGT. V was pared by 6 bases and J by 2 bases, with 11 bases between. The CDR3 runs 13 residues. The DNA for the CDR3 is TGTGCCAGCAGAGAGACTCCCCCCTACGAGCAGTACTTC. Protein: CASRETPPYEQYF.

The chain uses TRBV7-3 and TRBJ1-2; D call uncertain. This CDR3 has 13 amino acids. Germline V gene data show CDR1 as SGHTA and CDR2 as FQGTGA. Trimming took off 5 bases at V and 0 bases at J, with 7 bases between the two ends. CDR3 sequence reads: CASSPQPNYGYTF. DNA of the CDR3: TGTGCCAGCAGCCCTCAGCCTAACTATGGCTACACCTTC.